This T cell receptor (beta chain) was profiled in a study of blood T cells in healthy people across ages. Primed by a sample-barcoded 5' primer and a J-beta primer mix, a second PCR proceeded for about 7 to 11 cycles. In TCRdb, the 5' RACE reads were re-called with MiXCR into one record per CDR3 protein. The sample has approximately 770,000 distinct CDR3 sequences; roughly 50% are singletons. Per sample, a minimum of 7 million PBMCs were isolated. CDR3 length: 16 residues. CDR1 and CDR2 (germline): SGHRS, YFSETQ. V lost 2 bases and J lost 0, with 9 bases in between. The sequence was obtained from a man aged 30 to 39 in good health. The sample was blood. The chain has TRBV5-1 and TRBJ2-6; perhaps TRBD1 as D (7 bases). The CDR3 sequence is CASSFQGGSGANVLTF. CDR3 in DNA: TGCGCCAGCAGCTTTCAGGGGGGCTCTGGGGCCAACGTCCTGACTTTC. Based on the CDR3 plus reference TRBV5-1 and TRBJ2-6, the full variable domain is KAGVTQTPRYLIKTRGQQVTLSCSPISGHRSVSWYQQTPGQGLQFLFEYFSETQRNKGNFPGRFSGRQFSNSRSEMNVSTLELGDSALYLCASSFQGGSGANVLTFGAGSRLTVL.